This is a list of T cell receptor beta chains from one sample in a study of cytomegalovirus exposure and HLA in healthy donors. Method: immunoSEQ multiplex PCR; TCRdb's copy keeps in-frame clones and lacks some. The sample yields around 140,000 clones, 80% to 90% seen once. The sequenced sample was PBMCs. The receptors were sampled from a woman aged 30 to 39 in good health and CMV-seronegative. CDR3s include the opening cysteine and the closing phenylalanine or tryptophan. Fields, in order: D gene, clone size, J gene, V gene, CDR3 DNA, CDR3 protein. D genes are given only for firm matches. Clone sizes are given selectively: once, few, many, or a class where the clone is expanded.

d_gene: -
abundance: -
j_gene: TRBJ1-1
v_gene: TRBV11-2
CDR3nt: TGTGCCAGCAGCTCGAGGGGGATGTGGAACACTGAAGCTTTCTTT
CDR3aa: CASSSRGMWNTEAFF

d_gene: -
abundance: -
j_gene: TRBJ1-2
v_gene: TRBV6-1
CDR3nt: TGTGCCAGCAGTGAGGGGGGATCTCATGGCTACACCTTC
CDR3aa: CASSEGGSHGYTF

d_gene: -
abundance: -
j_gene: TRBJ1-1
v_gene: TRBV5-5
CDR3nt: TGTGCCAGCAGCAAGTCGGAGGCGCCTATGAACACTGAAGCTTTCTTT
CDR3aa: CASSKSEAPMNTEAFF

d_gene: -
abundance: -
j_gene: TRBJ1-5
v_gene: TRBV7-2
CDR3nt: TGTGCCAGCAGCTTACGCAGGGGCGATAGCAATCAGCCCCAGCATTTT
CDR3aa: CASSLRRGDSNQPQHF

d_gene: TRBD1
abundance: -
j_gene: TRBJ1-3
v_gene: TRBV28
CDR3nt: TGTGCCAGCAGTTTTGGACCTTACAGGGGGAAGACTGGAAACACCATATATTTT
CDR3aa: CASSFGPYRGKTGNTIYF

d_gene: TRBD1
abundance: -
j_gene: TRBJ1-2
v_gene: TRBV7-9
CDR3nt: TGTTCCAGCAGCTCCGACAGGGGAAAGGGCTACACCTTC
CDR3aa: CSSSSDRGKGYTF

d_gene: TRBD1
abundance: -
j_gene: TRBJ2-7
v_gene: TRBV5-4
CDR3nt: TGTGCCAGCAGCCCCGGGACAGGGCTCGAGCAGTACTTC
CDR3aa: CASSPGTGLEQYF

d_gene: TRBD1
abundance: -
j_gene: TRBJ1-6
v_gene: TRBV11-1
CDR3nt: TGTGCCAGCAGTCCTAGGAGACAGGGGAATTCACCCCTCCACTTT
CDR3aa: CASSPRRQGNSPLHF

d_gene: -
abundance: -
j_gene: TRBJ1-2
v_gene: TRBV29-1
CDR3nt: TGCAGCGTTGGCGACAGATATTATGGCTACACCTTC
CDR3aa: CSVGDRYYGYTF

d_gene: -
abundance: -
j_gene: TRBJ2-5
v_gene: TRBV21-1
CDR3nt: TGTGCCAGCAGCAAAGGGGGCAGGGAAGAGACCCAGTACTTC
CDR3aa: CASSKGGREETQYF

d_gene: -
abundance: -
j_gene: TRBJ2-7
v_gene: TRBV4-1
CDR3nt: TGCGCCAGCAGCCAATCGCCAGTTGCGGCCTACGAGCAGTACTTC
CDR3aa: CASSQSPVAAYEQYF

d_gene: TRBD1
abundance: -
j_gene: TRBJ2-7
v_gene: TRBV28
CDR3nt: TGTGCCAGTCGTAACAGACAGGGCTCCTACGAGCAGTACTTC
CDR3aa: CASRNRQGSYEQYF

d_gene: -
abundance: -
j_gene: TRBJ1-5
v_gene: TRBV28
CDR3nt: TGTGCCGGGGGGTCGTGGGGCGATAGCAATCAGCCCCAGCATTTT
CDR3aa: CAGGSWGDSNQPQHF

d_gene: TRBD1
abundance: -
j_gene: TRBJ2-3
v_gene: TRBV4-3
CDR3nt: TGCGCCAGCAGCCAAGAGAAGGGAGGCAGGGGGCGAGATACGCAGTATTTT
CDR3aa: CASSQEKGGRGRDTQYF

d_gene: -
abundance: few
j_gene: TRBJ2-3
v_gene: TRBV28
CDR3nt: TGTGCCAGCAGTTCTTTTAGTACGCAGTATTTT
CDR3aa: CASSSFSTQYF

d_gene: -
abundance: -
j_gene: TRBJ2-5
v_gene: TRBV21-1
CDR3nt: TGTGCCAGCAGCAAAGTAGGGACAGCCTCGAGGGAGACCCAGTACTTC
CDR3aa: CASSKVGTASRETQYF

d_gene: TRBD2
abundance: once
j_gene: TRBJ2-1
v_gene: TRBV5-6
CDR3nt: TGTGCCAGCAGATCGAGCGGGGAGTCCTACAATGAGCAGTTCTTC
CDR3aa: CASRSSGESYNEQFF

d_gene: -
abundance: -
j_gene: TRBJ1-1
v_gene: TRBV30
CDR3nt: TGTGCCTGGAGGCGGGCTATCGAGGGCACTGAAGCTTTCTTT
CDR3aa: CAWRRAIEGTEAFF

d_gene: -
abundance: -
j_gene: TRBJ2-7
v_gene: TRBV11-3
CDR3nt: TGTGCCAGCAGCTTGCGGCTCTCTTACGAGCAGTACTTC
CDR3aa: CASSLRLSYEQYF

d_gene: TRBD1
abundance: -
j_gene: TRBJ2-5
v_gene: TRBV28
CDR3nt: TGTGCCAGCAGTTCCCTTGAGGGGGCGAAGACCCAGTACTTC
CDR3aa: CASSSLEGAKTQYF

d_gene: -
abundance: -
j_gene: TRBJ2-7
v_gene: TRBV28
CDR3nt: TGTGCCAGCACTGGGGGGCGGGGGATGGGGTCCTACGAGCAGTACTTC
CDR3aa: CASTGGRGMGSYEQYF

d_gene: TRBD1
abundance: -
j_gene: TRBJ1-5
v_gene: TRBV19
CDR3nt: TGTGCCAGTAGTGCCGCTGGACAGGGGGCATATGGCAATCAGCCCCAGCATTTT
CDR3aa: CASSAAGQGAYGNQPQHF

d_gene: TRBD1
abundance: few
j_gene: TRBJ1-3
v_gene: TRBV5-1
CDR3nt: TGCGCCAGCAGCTTGCGTCCTCAGGGGGCCACAGACTCTGGAAACACCATATATTTT
CDR3aa: CASSLRPQGATDSGNTIYF

d_gene: TRBD1
abundance: -
j_gene: TRBJ2-7
v_gene: TRBV5-5
CDR3nt: TGTGCCAGCAGCTTGAACCCCGCAGGGGGCTACGAGCAGTACTTC
CDR3aa: CASSLNPAGGYEQYF

d_gene: -
abundance: -
j_gene: TRBJ2-5
v_gene: TRBV18
CDR3nt: TGTGCCAGCTCACGAACCGGTGGCAGGGGTCAAGAGACCCAGTACTTC
CDR3aa: CASSRTGGRGQETQYF

d_gene: TRBD2
abundance: -
j_gene: TRBJ2-3
v_gene: TRBV7-2
CDR3nt: TGTGCCAGCAGCTTACTAGCGGGGAGCACAGATACGCAGTATTTT
CDR3aa: CASSLLAGSTDTQYF

d_gene: -
abundance: few
j_gene: TRBJ1-3
v_gene: TRBV7-6
CDR3nt: TGTGCCAGCAGCTTAGATGGGGGGTCTGGAAACACCATATATTTT
CDR3aa: CASSLDGGSGNTIYF

d_gene: -
abundance: -
j_gene: TRBJ2-2
v_gene: TRBV4-1
CDR3nt: TGCGCCAGCAGCCAAGGCAGACTTAACACCGGGGAGCTGTTTTTT
CDR3aa: CASSQGRLNTGELFF

d_gene: -
abundance: -
j_gene: TRBJ2-1
v_gene: TRBV28
CDR3nt: TGTGCCAGCAGGCGCTCCGGGATCACCTACAATGAGCAGTTCTTC
CDR3aa: CASRRSGITYNEQFF

d_gene: -
abundance: -
j_gene: TRBJ2-4
v_gene: TRBV27
CDR3nt: TGTGCCAGCAGCGTTCACGGGGGAAGCAAAAACATTCAGTACTTC
CDR3aa: CASSVHGGSKNIQYF

d_gene: TRBD1
abundance: once
j_gene: TRBJ2-2
v_gene: TRBV5-4
CDR3nt: TGTGCCAGCAGCTTGGGTCAGGGGGTCCACACCGGGGAGCTGTTTTTT
CDR3aa: CASSLGQGVHTGELFF

d_gene: TRBD2
abundance: -
j_gene: TRBJ2-5
v_gene: TRBV4-3
CDR3nt: TGCGCCAGCAGCCTGGGACTAGCGGGGGCTAACGTGTACCAAGAGACCCAGTACTTC
CDR3aa: CASSLGLAGANVYQETQYF

d_gene: -
abundance: -
j_gene: TRBJ2-7
v_gene: TRBV10-3
CDR3nt: TGTGCCATCAGTGGGTTTACTAGTATCTCCTACGAGCAGTACTTC
CDR3aa: CAISGFTSISYEQYF

d_gene: TRBD1
abundance: -
j_gene: TRBJ1-5
v_gene: TRBV19
CDR3nt: TGTGCCATCCGACCGGGACAGCCTAATCAGCCCCAGCATTTT
CDR3aa: CAIRPGQPNQPQHF

d_gene: -
abundance: -
j_gene: TRBJ1-5
v_gene: TRBV18
CDR3nt: TGTGCCAGCTCACCATTCGGGGAAAATCAGCCCCAGCATTTT
CDR3aa: CASSPFGENQPQHF

d_gene: -
abundance: -
j_gene: TRBJ2-7
v_gene: TRBV15
CDR3nt: TGTGCCACCAGCAGGGACAGACACTACGAGCAGTACTTC
CDR3aa: CATSRDRHYEQYF

d_gene: TRBD2
abundance: -
j_gene: TRBJ2-2
v_gene: TRBV6-1
CDR3nt: TGTGCCAGCAGTGAACTTAGCGGGGGGGCGGACACCGGGGAGCTGTTTTTT
CDR3aa: CASSELSGGADTGELFF

d_gene: -
abundance: -
j_gene: TRBJ1-2
v_gene: TRBV6-6
CDR3nt: TGTGCCAGCAGTTCCAGGGGACAAACTAACTATGGCTACACCTTC
CDR3aa: CASSSRGQTNYGYTF

d_gene: TRBD1
abundance: once
j_gene: TRBJ2-7
v_gene: TRBV7-9
CDR3nt: TGTGCCAGCAGCTCCGGGACAGGGGTCGTCCACGAGCAGTACTTC
CDR3aa: CASSSGTGVVHEQYF

d_gene: -
abundance: once
j_gene: TRBJ2-7
v_gene: TRBV27
CDR3nt: TGTGCCAGCAGTGGGTTCGGATCGGGTCTTTACGAGCAGTACTTC
CDR3aa: CASSGFGSGLYEQYF

d_gene: -
abundance: -
j_gene: TRBJ1-2
v_gene: TRBV19
CDR3nt: TGTGCCAGTAGTATCCTAGCCCGGGATCCTTCTAGCTATGGCTACACCTTC
CDR3aa: CASSILARDPSSYGYTF

d_gene: -
abundance: once
j_gene: TRBJ1-4
v_gene: TRBV6-6
CDR3nt: TGTGCCAGCAGCCAAACCCAGGGAAGTGGAGAAAAACTGTTTTTT
CDR3aa: CASSQTQGSGEKLFF

d_gene: TRBD2
abundance: -
j_gene: TRBJ2-1
v_gene: TRBV10-3
CDR3nt: TGTGCCATCAGTGTGTCAGCGGGGGGGCTCAATGAGCAGTTCTTC
CDR3aa: CAISVSAGGLNEQFF

d_gene: TRBD2
abundance: -
j_gene: TRBJ2-2
v_gene: TRBV10-3
CDR3nt: TGTGCCATCAGTGAAGTAGCGGGGAAAGGCACCGGGGAGCTGTTTTTT
CDR3aa: CAISEVAGKGTGELFF

d_gene: -
abundance: -
j_gene: TRBJ2-7
v_gene: TRBV15
CDR3nt: TGTGCCACCAGCAGAGGCAGGTTGGACTACGAGCAGTACTTC
CDR3aa: CATSRGRLDYEQYF

d_gene: TRBD1
abundance: -
j_gene: TRBJ1-1
v_gene: TRBV15
CDR3nt: TGTGCCACCGGCAGGGACAGGCGCACGAACACTGAAGCTTTCTTT
CDR3aa: CATGRDRRTNTEAFF

d_gene: -
abundance: -
j_gene: TRBJ1-2
v_gene: TRBV4-3
CDR3nt: TGCGCCAGCAGCCAAGAGAAACAGGGTGGTTATGGCTACACCTTC
CDR3aa: CASSQEKQGGYGYTF